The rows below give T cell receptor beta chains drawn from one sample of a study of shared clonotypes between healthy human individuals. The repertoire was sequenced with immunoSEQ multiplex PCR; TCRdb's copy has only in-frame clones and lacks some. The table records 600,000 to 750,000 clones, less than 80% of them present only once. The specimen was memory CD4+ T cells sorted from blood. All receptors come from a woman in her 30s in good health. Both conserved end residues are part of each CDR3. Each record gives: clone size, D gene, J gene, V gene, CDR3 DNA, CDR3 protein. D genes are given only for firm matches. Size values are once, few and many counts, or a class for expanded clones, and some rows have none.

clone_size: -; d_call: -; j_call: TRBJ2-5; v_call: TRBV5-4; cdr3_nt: TGTGCCAGCAGCTGGGGGGGGCTAGTTAACGAAGAGACCCAGTACTTC; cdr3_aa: CASSWGGLVNEETQYF
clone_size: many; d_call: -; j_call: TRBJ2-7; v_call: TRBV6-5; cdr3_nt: TGTGCCAGCAGTCTTACCCAGGGGTATACCTACGAGCAGTACTTC; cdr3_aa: CASSLTQGYTYEQYF
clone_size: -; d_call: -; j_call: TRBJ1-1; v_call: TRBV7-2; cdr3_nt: TGTGCCAGCAGCTACCGATGGGGGTCCCGAGAAGCTTTCTTT; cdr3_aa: CASSYRWGSREAFF
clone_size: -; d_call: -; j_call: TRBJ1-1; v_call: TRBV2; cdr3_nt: TGTGCCAGCAGTGTGCGGGAGGGCACTGAAGCTTTCTTT; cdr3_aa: CASSVREGTEAFF
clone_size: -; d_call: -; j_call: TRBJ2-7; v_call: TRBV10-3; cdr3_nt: TGTGCCATCAGTCGGGACATCACCGAGCAGTACTTC; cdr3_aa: CAISRDITEQYF
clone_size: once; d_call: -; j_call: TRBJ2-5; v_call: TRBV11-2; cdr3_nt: TGTGCCAGCAGCGCAAGACTAGTGGAGACCCAGTACTTC; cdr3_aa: CASSARLVETQYF
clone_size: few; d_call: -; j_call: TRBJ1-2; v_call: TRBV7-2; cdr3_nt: TGTGCCAGCAACTCAGGAGGTTTCAACTATGGCTACACCTTC; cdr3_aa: CASNSGGFNYGYTF
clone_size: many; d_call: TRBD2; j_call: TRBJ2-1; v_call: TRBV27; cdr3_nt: TGTGCCAGCAGTGGCAGCGGGAGTGGGTACAATGAGCAGTTCTTC; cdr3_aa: CASSGSGSGYNEQFF
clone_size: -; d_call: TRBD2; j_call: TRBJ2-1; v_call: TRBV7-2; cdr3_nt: TGTGCCAGCAGCTCTGGGACTAGCGGGGAGCAGTTCTTC; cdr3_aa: CASSSGTSGEQFF
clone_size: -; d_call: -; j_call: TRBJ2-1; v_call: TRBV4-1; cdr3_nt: TGCGCCAGCAGCCTAACCGGGGACGGTTACAATGAGCAGTTCTTC; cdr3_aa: CASSLTGDGYNEQFF
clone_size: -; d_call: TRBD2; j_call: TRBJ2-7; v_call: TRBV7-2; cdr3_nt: TGTGCCAGCAGCTTAGGCCTAGCGGGAGGTTACGAGCAGTACTTC; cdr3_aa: CASSLGLAGGYEQYF
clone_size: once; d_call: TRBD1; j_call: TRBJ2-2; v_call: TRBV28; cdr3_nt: TGTGCCAGCACTAGACAGGGGGCTTTGGCCGGGGAGCTGTTTTTT; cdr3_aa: CASTRQGALAGELFF
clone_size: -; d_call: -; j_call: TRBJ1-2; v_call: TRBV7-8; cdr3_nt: TGTGCCAGCAGCTTAGGGACAGCAACTGGCGGCTACACCTTC; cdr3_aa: CASSLGTATGGYTF
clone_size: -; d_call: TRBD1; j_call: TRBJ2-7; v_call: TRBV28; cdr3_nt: TGTGCCAGCACCCTAGTGCCGGGACAGGGGTACGAGCAGTACTTC; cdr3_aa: CASTLVPGQGYEQYF
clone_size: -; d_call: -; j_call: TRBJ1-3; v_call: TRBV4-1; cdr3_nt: TGCGCCAGCAGCGGGTTGGGGGGCTCTGGAAACACCATATATTTT; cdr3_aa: CASSGLGGSGNTIYF
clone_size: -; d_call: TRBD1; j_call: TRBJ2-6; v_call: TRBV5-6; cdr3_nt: TGTGCCAGCAGCCGACAGGGGATGAGCTCTGGGGCCAACGTCCTGACTTTC; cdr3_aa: CASSRQGMSSGANVLTF
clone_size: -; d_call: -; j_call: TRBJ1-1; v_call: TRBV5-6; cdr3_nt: TGTGCCAGCAGCTTCCAGCTACTGAACACTGAAGCTTTCTTT; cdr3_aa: CASSFQLLNTEAFF
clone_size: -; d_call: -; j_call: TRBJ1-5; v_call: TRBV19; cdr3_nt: TGTGCCAGTAGCGGCACCGGTAGCAATCAGCCCCAGCATTTT; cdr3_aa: CASSGTGSNQPQHF
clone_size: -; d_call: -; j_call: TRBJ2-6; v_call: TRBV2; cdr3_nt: TGTGCCAGCAGGCAGGGGTCTGGGGCCAACGTCCTGACTTTC; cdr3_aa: CASRQGSGANVLTF
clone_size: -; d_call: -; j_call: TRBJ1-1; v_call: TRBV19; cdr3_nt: TGTGCCAGTAGTATGGCGGACCCGGGCGGATACACTGAAGCTTTCTTT; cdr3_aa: CASSMADPGGYTEAFF
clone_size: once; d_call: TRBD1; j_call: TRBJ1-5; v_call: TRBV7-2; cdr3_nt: TGTGCCAGCAGCCCCACGGACAGGGGAAGTCAGCCCCAGCATTTT; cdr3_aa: CASSPTDRGSQPQHF
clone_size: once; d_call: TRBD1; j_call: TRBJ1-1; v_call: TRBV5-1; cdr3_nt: TGCGCCAGCAGCTTGCAGGGGGCGCGGGACGCTTTCTTT; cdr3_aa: CASSLQGARDAFF
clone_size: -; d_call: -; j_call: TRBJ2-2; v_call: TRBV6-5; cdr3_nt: TGTGCCAGCAGTTATCGGGTAGCGTCGAACACCGGGGAGCTGTTTTTT; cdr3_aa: CASSYRVASNTGELFF
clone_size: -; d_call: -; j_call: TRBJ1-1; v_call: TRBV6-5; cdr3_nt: TGTGCCAGCAGTTACGCCAGGGGAGCTAACACTGAAGCTTTCTTT; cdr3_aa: CASSYARGANTEAFF
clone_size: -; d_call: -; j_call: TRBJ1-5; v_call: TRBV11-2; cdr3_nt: TGTGCCAGCAGCTCCAATGGCGGGACGCCCCAGCATTTT; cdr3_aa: CASSSNGGTPQHF
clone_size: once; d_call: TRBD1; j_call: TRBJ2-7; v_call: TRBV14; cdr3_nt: TGTGCCAGCAGCCTCGCGGGGACAGGGAGCTACGAGCAGTACTTC; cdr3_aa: CASSLAGTGSYEQYF
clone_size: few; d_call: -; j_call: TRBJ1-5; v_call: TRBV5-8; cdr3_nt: TGTGCCAGCAGCCCTCCCTTTGGGGGTCAGCCCCAGCATTTT; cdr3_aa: CASSPPFGGQPQHF
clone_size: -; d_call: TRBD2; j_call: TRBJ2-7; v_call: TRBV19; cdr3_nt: TGTGCCAGTAGTATCATGGTAACTAGCGGGATAACCTACGAGCAGTACTTC; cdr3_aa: CASSIMVTSGITYEQYF
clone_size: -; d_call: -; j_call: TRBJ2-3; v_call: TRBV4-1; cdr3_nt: TGCGCCAGCAGCCGATTAGACGGGGATTACACAGATACGCAGTATTTT; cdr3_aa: CASSRLDGDYTDTQYF
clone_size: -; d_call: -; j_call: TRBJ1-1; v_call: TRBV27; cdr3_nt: TGTGCCAGCAGTTTATATCGTGGAGATAAGAACACTGAAGCTTTCTTT; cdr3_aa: CASSLYRGDKNTEAFF
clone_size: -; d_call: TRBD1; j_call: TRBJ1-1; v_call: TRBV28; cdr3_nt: TGTGCCAGCAGTTTATTCCGGGACAGGGGGCCGAATGCTTTCTTT; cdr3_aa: CASSLFRDRGPNAFF
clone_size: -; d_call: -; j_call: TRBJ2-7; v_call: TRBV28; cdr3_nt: TGTGCCAGCAGTTTAGGTGTCGAGCAGTACTTC; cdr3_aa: CASSLGVEQYF
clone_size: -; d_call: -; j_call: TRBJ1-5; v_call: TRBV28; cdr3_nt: TGTGCCAGCAGATCAACAGGGTCCGGCAATCAGCCCCAGCATTTT; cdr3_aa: CASRSTGSGNQPQHF
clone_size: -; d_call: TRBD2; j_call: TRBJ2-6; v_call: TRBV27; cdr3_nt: TGTGCCAGCAGTCTGTATAGCGGGAGGGCATCTGGGGCCAACGTCCTGACTTTC; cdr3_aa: CASSLYSGRASGANVLTF
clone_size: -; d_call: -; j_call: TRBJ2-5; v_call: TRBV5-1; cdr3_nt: TGCGCCAGCAGCTTGGTGTCAGATGAAGAGTCGACCCAGTACTTC; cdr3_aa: CASSLVSDEESTQYF
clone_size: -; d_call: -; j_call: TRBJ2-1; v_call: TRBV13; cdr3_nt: TGTGCCAGCAGCTACCCCAGGGGGGCGGGGTTTTACAATGAGCAGTTCTTC; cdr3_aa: CASSYPRGAGFYNEQFF
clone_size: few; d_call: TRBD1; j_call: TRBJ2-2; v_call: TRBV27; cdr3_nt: TGTGCCAGCAGTTTACTACAGGGGGGAACCGGGGAGCTGTTTTTT; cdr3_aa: CASSLLQGGTGELFF
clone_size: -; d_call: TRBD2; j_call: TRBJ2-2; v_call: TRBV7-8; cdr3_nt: TGTGCCAGCAGCTCGGGACTAGCGACGAACACCGGGGAGCTGTTTTTT; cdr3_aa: CASSSGLATNTGELFF
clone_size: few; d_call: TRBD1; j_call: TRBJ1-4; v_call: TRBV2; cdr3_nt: TGTGCCAGCAAGAGACAGGGGGAAATATCGGTCGTAAAACTGTTTTTT; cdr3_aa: CASKRQGEISVVKLFF
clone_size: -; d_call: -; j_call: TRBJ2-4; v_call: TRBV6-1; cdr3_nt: TGTGCCAGCAGTGAAGCGCTGGGGGTCGGGGCAAAAAACATTCAGTACTTC; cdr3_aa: CASSEALGVGAKNIQYF
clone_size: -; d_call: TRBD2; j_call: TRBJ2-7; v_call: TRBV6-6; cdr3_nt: TGTGCCAGCACCGAAAGCGGGACTCTCCACGAGCAGTACTTC; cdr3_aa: CASTESGTLHEQYF
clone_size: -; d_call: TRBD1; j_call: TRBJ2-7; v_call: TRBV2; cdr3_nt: TGTGCCAGCAGTGAAAGGGGGACAGGTCACTACGAGCAGTACTTC; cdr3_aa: CASSERGTGHYEQYF
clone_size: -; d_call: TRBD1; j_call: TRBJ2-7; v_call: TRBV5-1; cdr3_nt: TGCGCCAGCAGTCGAGCCCGGGACAGCAACGAGCAGTACTTC; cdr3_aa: CASSRARDSNEQYF
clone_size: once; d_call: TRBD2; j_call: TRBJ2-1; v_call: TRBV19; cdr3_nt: TGTGCCAGTAGTATTGGGGGAGGGTCGACACAACAGTTCTTC; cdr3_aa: CASSIGGGSTQQFF
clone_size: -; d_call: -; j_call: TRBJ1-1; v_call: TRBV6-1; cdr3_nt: TGTGCCAGCTGCAGAGATCGGGACACTGAAGCTTTCTTT; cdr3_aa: CASCRDRDTEAFF